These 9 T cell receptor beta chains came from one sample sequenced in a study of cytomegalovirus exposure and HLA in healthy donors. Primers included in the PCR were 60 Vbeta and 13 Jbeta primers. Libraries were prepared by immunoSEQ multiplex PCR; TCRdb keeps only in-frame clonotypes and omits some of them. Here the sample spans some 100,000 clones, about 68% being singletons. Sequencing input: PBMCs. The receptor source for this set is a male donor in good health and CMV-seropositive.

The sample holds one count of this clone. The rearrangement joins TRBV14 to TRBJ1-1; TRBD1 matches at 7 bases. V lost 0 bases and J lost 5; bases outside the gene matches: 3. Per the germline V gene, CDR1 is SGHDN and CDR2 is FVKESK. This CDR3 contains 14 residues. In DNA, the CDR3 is TGTGCCAGCAGCCAAGATATCAGGGGGACTGAAGCTTTCTTT. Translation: CASSQDIRGTEAFF.

The CDR3 loop is CSVEEVIRASRTETQYF. In DNA, the CDR3 is TGCAGCGTTGAAGAGGTCATCCGGGCTAGCCGGACGGAGACCCAGTACTTC. This chain uses TRBV29-1 with TRBJ2-5; D possibly corresponds to TRBD2 (5 bases). The CDR3 runs 17 residues. Germline V gene sequence: CDR1 SQVTM, CDR2 ANQGSEA. V was cut by 0 bases and J by 5 bases, with 22 bases left in between.

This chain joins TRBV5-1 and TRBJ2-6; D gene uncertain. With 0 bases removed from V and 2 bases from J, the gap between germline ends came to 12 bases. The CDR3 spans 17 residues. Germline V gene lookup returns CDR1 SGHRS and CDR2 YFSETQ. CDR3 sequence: CASSLAAYGPGANVLTF. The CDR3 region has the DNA TGCGCCAGCAGCTTGGCCGCATATGGCCCTGGGGCCAACGTCCTGACTTTC.

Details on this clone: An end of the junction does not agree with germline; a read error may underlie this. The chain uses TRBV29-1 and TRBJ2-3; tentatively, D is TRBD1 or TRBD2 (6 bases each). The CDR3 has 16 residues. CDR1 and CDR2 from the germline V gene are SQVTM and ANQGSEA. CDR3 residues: CSVEGGGGLSTDTQYF. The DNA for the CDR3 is TGCAGCGTCGAAGGGGGTGGGGGACTTAGCACAGATACGCAGTATTTT.

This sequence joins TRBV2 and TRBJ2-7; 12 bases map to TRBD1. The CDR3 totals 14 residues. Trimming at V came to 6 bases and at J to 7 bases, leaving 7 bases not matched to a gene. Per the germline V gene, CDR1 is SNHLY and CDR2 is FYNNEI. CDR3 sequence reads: CASRPGQGASEQYF. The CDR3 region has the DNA TGTGCCAGCAGACCGGGACAGGGGGCGAGTGAGCAGTACTTC.

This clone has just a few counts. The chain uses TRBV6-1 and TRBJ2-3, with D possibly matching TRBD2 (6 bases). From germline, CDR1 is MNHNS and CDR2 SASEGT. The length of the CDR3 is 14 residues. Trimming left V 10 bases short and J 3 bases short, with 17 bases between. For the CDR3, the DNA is TGTGCCATCTCCGGGACTGGAGAAACAGATACGCAGTATTTT. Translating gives CAISGTGETDTQYF.

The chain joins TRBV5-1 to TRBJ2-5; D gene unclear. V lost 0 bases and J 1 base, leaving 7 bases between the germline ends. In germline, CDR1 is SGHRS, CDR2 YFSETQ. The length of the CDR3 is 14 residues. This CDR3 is CASSLGATQETQYF. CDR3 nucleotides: TGCGCCAGCAGCTTGGGGGCAACCCAAGAGACCCAGTACTTC.

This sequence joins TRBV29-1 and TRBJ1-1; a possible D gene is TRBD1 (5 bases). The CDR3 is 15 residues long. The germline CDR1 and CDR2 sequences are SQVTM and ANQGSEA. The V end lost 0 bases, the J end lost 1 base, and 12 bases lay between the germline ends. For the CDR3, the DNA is TGCAGCGTTGAAGATGTTAACGGGGGGAACACTGAAGCTTTCTTT. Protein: CSVEDVNGGNTEAFF.

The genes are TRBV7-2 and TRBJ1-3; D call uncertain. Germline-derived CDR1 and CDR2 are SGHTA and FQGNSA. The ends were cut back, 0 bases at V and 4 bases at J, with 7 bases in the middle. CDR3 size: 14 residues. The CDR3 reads CASSLAFSGNTIYF. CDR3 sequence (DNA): TGTGCCAGCAGCTTAGCATTTTCGGGAAACACCATATATTTT.